Following are 14 T cell receptor beta chains from one sample sequenced in a study of T cell responses to AZD1222 COVID-19 vaccine. Sequenced by immunoSEQ multiplex PCR; TCRdb stores in-frame clones only, minus some. Among around 120,000 clones listed, over 85% were seen once. The input for sequencing was peripheral blood, taken 28 days after the second AZD1222 dose. The receptors here all came from an adult who received the AZD1222 COVID-19 vaccine.

This chain connects TRBV14 to TRBJ1-2; D is unclear. With 0 bases removed from V and 2 bases from J, the gap between germline ends came to 4 bases. Germline V gene data show CDR1 as SGHDN and CDR2 as FVKESK. This CDR3 region has 13 residues. CDR3 nucleotides: TGTGCCAGCAGCCAAGACGCCAACTATGGCTACACCTTC. It codes for CASSQDANYGYTF.

This clone has only one observation. The chain is built from TRBV29-1 and TRBJ2-7; D unclear. The CDR3 loop spans 14 amino acids. V shed 3 bases and J shed 3 bases, with 15 bases lying between them. CDR1 is SQVTM and CDR2 is ANQGSEA in the germline V gene. CDR3 sequence: CSVEVGTDIYEQYF. The CDR3 DNA follows: TGCAGCGTTGAGGTGGGTACTGACATCTACGAGCAGTACTTC.

This chain links TRBV19 with TRBJ2-6; 7 bases align to TRBD1. Germline CDR1 and CDR2: LNHDA and SQIVND (reference sequence). The CDR3 is 16 amino acids. Losses at the gene ends were 7 bases for V and 0 bases for J; bases not matched to a gene: 6. CDR3 nucleotides: TGTGCCAGTACGGACAGGTCCGACTCTGGGGCCAACGTCCTGACTTTC. Translation: CASTDRSDSGANVLTF.

V is TRBV27 and J is TRBJ2-1; TRBD2 matches 8 bases. CDR3 length equals 18 residues. Germline V gene lookup returns CDR1 MNHEY and CDR2 SMNVEV (reference sequence). The V and J ends lost 2 bases and 7 bases, in that order; junction bases with no gene match: 16. The CDR3 DNA follows: TGTGCCAGCAGTTTACGGTATACGCGGGGGGCCCTAGGAAATGAGCAGTTCTTC. Residues: CASSLRYTRGALGNEQFF.

The V call is TRBV25-1, the J call TRBJ2-2, with D perhaps TRBD1 (5 bases). The CDR3 has 16 residues. Trimming left V 1 base short and J 0 bases short, with 9 bases between. The germline V gene encodes CDR1 MGHDK and CDR2 SYGVNS. The CDR3 DNA reads as TGTGCCAGCAGTGAATCGACAGCACCGAACACCGGGGAGCTGTTTTTT. It encodes CASSESTAPNTGELFF.

This clone was recorded once. CDR3 sequence reads: CASSLWGDEQFF. The CDR3 DNA reads as TGTGCCAGCAGCTTATGGGGGGATGAGCAGTTCTTC. The chain is built from TRBV7-2 and TRBJ2-1, with D maybe TRBD2 (6 bases). V was cut by 2 bases and J by 8 bases, with 7 bases left in between. In germline, CDR1 is SGHTA, CDR2 FQGNSA. The CDR3 has 12 residues.

This chain joins TRBV28 and TRBJ1-5; 7 bases line up with TRBD1. Germline trimming cut 10 bases from V and 4 bases from J; bases unmatched to any gene: 7. The CDR3 has 13 amino acids. Germline V gene lookup returns CDR1 MDHEN and CDR2 SYDVKM. DNA of the CDR3: TGTGCCACCTGGGGACAGAGAAATCAGCCCCAGCATTTT. It is translated as CATWGQRNQPQHF.

The genes are TRBV6-5 and TRBJ1-1; D perhaps matches TRBD1 (5 bases). CDR1 and CDR2 (germline): MNHEY, SVGAGI. V dropped 3 bases and J dropped 6 bases, with 11 bases sitting between them. There are 13 residues in the CDR3. The CDR3, as DNA: TGTGCCAGCAGTTATCGGGGGAGGGCTGAAGCTTTCTTT. Amino acids: CASSYRGRAEAFF.

The V gene is TRBV5-6, the J gene TRBJ2-7, with unresolved D. V was shortened by 0 bases and J by 12 bases, with 16 bases between the two germline ends. Germline V lookup: CDR1 SGHDT, CDR2 YYEEEE. The length of the CDR3 is 13 residues. This CDR3 is CASSLDRRLRRYF. The CDR3 nucleotides are TGTGCCAGCAGCTTGGACCGTCGGCTCCGAAGGTACTTC. Together with reference TRBV5-6 and TRBJ2-7, the CDR3 gives the full variable domain: DAGVTQSPTHLIKTRGQQVTLRCSPKSGHDTVSWYQQALGQGPQFIFQYYEEEERQRGNFPDRFSGHQFPNYSSELNVNALLLGDSALYLCASSLDRRLRRYFGPGTRLTVT.

This chain joins TRBV4-2 and TRBJ2-7; 10 nucleotides match TRBD1. The germline V gene has CDR1 LGHNA and CDR2 YNFKEQ. The V segment lost 1 base and the J segment 5 bases; nucleotides outside the gene matches: 11. The CDR3 consists of 17 residues. CDR3 residues: CASSQGRPDRGVHEQYF. The CDR3 DNA sequence: TGTGCCAGCAGCCAAGGACGCCCGGACAGGGGGGTACACGAGCAGTACTTC.

The V and J genes are TRBV4-2 and TRBJ2-7; the match to TRBD1 covers 10 bases. The CDR3 runs to 16 residues. Germline CDR1 LGHNA, CDR2 YNFKEQ. V was pared by 2 bases and J by 3 bases, with 7 bases of the junction left unmatched. CDR3 DNA sequence: TGTGCCAGCAGCCAACAAGGGACAGGGGTCATCTACGAGCAGTACTTC. It yields the protein CASSQQGTGVIYEQYF.

This sequence joins TRBV28 and TRBJ2-2; D ambiguous. Germline V gene lookup returns CDR1 MDHEN and CDR2 SYDVKM. V was clipped by 3 bases and J by 4 bases, with 6 bases between them. CDR3 length: 13 amino acids. The CDR3 reads CASSFHSTGELFF. CDR3 coding DNA: TGTGCCAGCAGTTTTCACAGCACCGGGGAGCTGTTTTTT.

This clone has a single count. This chain links TRBV3-1 (or the pseudogene TRBV3-2) with TRBJ1-4, with TRBD1 as a possible D gene (6 bases). Germline V gene data show CDR1 as LGHDT and CDR2 as YNNKEL (reference sequence). The length of the CDR3 is 13 residues. Deletions cut 6 bases from V and 7 bases from J, with 12 bases between. CDR3: CASSVGASEKLFF. In DNA, the CDR3 is TGTGCCAGCAGTGTGGGGGCAAGTGAAAAACTGTTTTTT.

This sequence joins TRBV4-1 and TRBJ1-1, with no clear D. CDR1 is MGHRA, CDR2 YSYEKL, per germline. This CDR3 comprises 14 residues. Trimming took 0 bases from V and 3 from J, leaving 8 bases between them. The CDR3 region is CASSQESIDTEAFF. The CDR3 DNA follows: TGCGCCAGCAGCCAAGAGTCCATTGACACTGAAGCTTTCTTT.